The source of this T cell receptor beta chain is a study of PD-L1 blockade in urothelial cancer. Background on the study: Timepoints chosen for blood analysis were 3 weeks (second dose) and 6 weeks after treatment start. Blood samples had a median of 141,255 T cells.

Sequenced by immunoSEQ multiplex PCR; TCRdb stores in-frame clones only, minus some. The table records 90,000 to 100,000 clones, around 91% of them present only once. The time point here: pretreatment peripheral blood. Sequenced here: PBMCs, sampled around atezolizumab (anti-PD-L1) treatment. The sequence came from a man between 60 and 75 years old with urothelial cancer.

The CDR3 sequence is CASSPDSRGEQYF. Written as DNA, the CDR3 is TGTGCCAGCAGCCCCGATTCAAGGGGCGAGCAGTACTTC. This chain uses TRBV5-4 with TRBJ2-7; D may be TRBD1 (5 bases). CDR1 is SGHNT, CDR2 YYREEE, per germline (reference sequence). The CDR3 totals 13 residues. Trimming took 4 bases from V and 6 from J, leaving 14 bases between them.